These T cell receptor beta chains were read from a single sample in a study of CD8+ T cells in alopecia areata. Data came from immunoSEQ multiplex PCR; TCRdb stores just in-frame clones and leaves some out. The profile shows approximately 34,000 clones, 55% of them singletons. Material: NKG2D-high CD8+ T cells sorted from blood. The receptors derive from a human donor with alopecia areata. The CDR3 runs from the conserved cysteine through the conserved F or W. Each record gives: D gene, clone size, J gene, V gene, CDR3 protein, CDR3 DNA. A D gene is named only where the DNA matches it firmly. Clone size is given for some rows only: seen once, a few or many times, or a class if the clone is expanded.

d_gene: TRBD1
abundance: -
j_gene: TRBJ2-3
v_gene: TRBV5-6
CDR3aa: CASRYGTGNTDTQYF
CDR3nt: TGTGCCAGCAGATACGGGACAGGGAACACAGATACGCAGTATTTT

d_gene: TRBD2
abundance: -
j_gene: TRBJ2-5
v_gene: TRBV5-6
CDR3aa: CASSLFGAGVGETQYF
CDR3nt: TGTGCCAGCAGCTTGTTCGGAGCGGGAGTCGGGGAGACCCAGTACTTC

d_gene: -
abundance: once
j_gene: TRBJ2-7
v_gene: TRBV4-1
CDR3aa: CASSQETSAGNYEQYF
CDR3nt: TGCGCCAGCAGCCAAGAGACCTCCGCGGGAAACTACGAGCAGTACTTC

d_gene: -
abundance: -
j_gene: TRBJ2-7
v_gene: TRBV6-5
CDR3aa: CASRGAGILYEQYF
CDR3nt: TGTGCCAGCAGGGGGGCAGGAATCCTCTACGAGCAGTACTTC

d_gene: -
abundance: -
j_gene: TRBJ2-3
v_gene: TRBV5-5
CDR3aa: CASSLWGSADTQYF
CDR3nt: TGTGCCAGCAGCTTATGGGGGAGTGCAGATACGCAGTATTTT

d_gene: -
abundance: -
j_gene: TRBJ2-5
v_gene: TRBV7-8
CDR3aa: CASGRGLQETQYF
CDR3nt: TGTGCCTCTGGACGGGGCCTCCAAGAGACCCAGTACTTC

d_gene: -
abundance: -
j_gene: TRBJ2-1
v_gene: TRBV27
CDR3aa: CASSRPREQFF
CDR3nt: TGTGCCAGCAGCAGACCACGGGAGCAGTTCTTC

d_gene: TRBD1
abundance: -
j_gene: TRBJ2-7
v_gene: TRBV13
CDR3aa: CASSFRQGAYEQYF
CDR3nt: TGTGCCAGCAGCTTCCGACAGGGGGCCTACGAGCAGTACTTC

d_gene: -
abundance: -
j_gene: TRBJ2-7
v_gene: TRBV4-1
CDR3aa: CASSQAHVLASYEQYF
CDR3nt: TGCGCCAGCAGCCAAGCCCACGTCCTAGCTTCCTACGAGCAGTACTTC

d_gene: -
abundance: few
j_gene: TRBJ2-7
v_gene: TRBV4-2
CDR3aa: CASSQESGPYEQYF
CDR3nt: TGTGCCAGCAGCCAAGAGAGCGGACCTTACGAGCAGTACTTC

d_gene: -
abundance: -
j_gene: TRBJ2-7
v_gene: TRBV18
CDR3aa: CASFSYEQYF
CDR3nt: TGTGCCAGCTTCTCCTACGAGCAGTACTTC

d_gene: -
abundance: -
j_gene: TRBJ2-1
v_gene: TRBV27
CDR3aa: CASSLSGFEEQFF
CDR3nt: TGTGCCAGCAGTTTATCCGGTTTCGAAGAGCAGTTCTTC

d_gene: TRBD1
abundance: -
j_gene: TRBJ2-1
v_gene: TRBV7-3
CDR3aa: CASSFPTGAGYNEQFF
CDR3nt: TGTGCCAGCAGCTTTCCGACAGGGGCGGGATACAATGAGCAGTTCTTC

d_gene: -
abundance: few
j_gene: TRBJ2-7
v_gene: TRBV5-1
CDR3aa: CASSWTVGAREQYF
CDR3nt: TGCGCCAGCAGCTGGACCGTGGGGGCGCGGGAGCAGTACTTC

d_gene: -
abundance: few
j_gene: TRBJ2-7
v_gene: TRBV9
CDR3aa: CASSPKTVSYEQYF
CDR3nt: TGTGCCAGCAGCCCGAAGACAGTGTCCTACGAGCAGTACTTC

d_gene: -
abundance: -
j_gene: TRBJ1-4
v_gene: TRBV2
CDR3aa: CASSRVGKLFF
CDR3nt: TGTGCCAGCTCGAGAGTCGGAAAACTGTTTTTT

d_gene: TRBD2
abundance: -
j_gene: TRBJ2-7
v_gene: TRBV13
CDR3aa: CASSLTSGVYEQYF
CDR3nt: TGTGCCAGCAGCTTAACTAGCGGGGTTTACGAGCAGTACTTC

d_gene: TRBD2
abundance: -
j_gene: TRBJ2-7
v_gene: TRBV27
CDR3aa: CASRVRDYLTYEQYF
CDR3nt: TGTGCCAGCAGGGTCCGGGACTACCTTACTTACGAGCAGTACTTC

d_gene: TRBD2
abundance: -
j_gene: TRBJ2-3
v_gene: TRBV29-1
CDR3aa: CSVEGLAQTVTDTQYF
CDR3nt: TGCAGCGTCGAGGGACTAGCGCAGACTGTTACAGATACGCAGTATTTT

d_gene: -
abundance: -
j_gene: TRBJ2-5
v_gene: TRBV29-1
CDR3aa: CSVGRDSPGQTQYF
CDR3nt: TGCAGCGTTGGGAGAGATAGTCCGGGACAGACCCAGTACTTC

d_gene: -
abundance: -
j_gene: TRBJ1-1
v_gene: TRBV7-9
CDR3aa: CASSLVGSEAFF
CDR3nt: TGTGCCAGCAGCTTAGTTGGCAGCGAAGCTTTCTTT

d_gene: -
abundance: -
j_gene: TRBJ2-4
v_gene: TRBV5-1
CDR3aa: CASSLSGSVIQYF
CDR3nt: TGTGCCAGCAGCTTGTCTGGGAGTGTCATTCAGTACTTC

d_gene: -
abundance: -
j_gene: TRBJ2-7
v_gene: TRBV5-1
CDR3aa: CASSSDSPYEQYF
CDR3nt: TGCGCCAGCAGTTCGGACTCGCCCTACGAGCAGTACTTC

d_gene: -
abundance: -
j_gene: TRBJ2-7
v_gene: TRBV28
CDR3aa: CASQTFYEQYF
CDR3nt: TGTGCCAGTCAGACATTCTACGAGCAGTACTTC

d_gene: -
abundance: -
j_gene: TRBJ2-1
v_gene: TRBV21-1
CDR3aa: CASSMSPYNEQFF
CDR3nt: TGTGCCAGCAGCATGAGCCCCTACAATGAGCAGTTCTTC

d_gene: -
abundance: -
j_gene: TRBJ2-1
v_gene: TRBV23-1
CDR3aa: CASRGTAGVFEEEQFF
CDR3nt: TGCGCCAGCAGAGGGACAGCGGGAGTGTTTGAGGAGGAGCAGTTCTTC

d_gene: -
abundance: -
j_gene: TRBJ1-3
v_gene: TRBV4-3
CDR3aa: CASSQDWGSGNTIYF
CDR3nt: TGCGCCAGCAGCCAAGATTGGGGATCTGGAAACACCATATATTTT

d_gene: TRBD2
abundance: -
j_gene: TRBJ2-1
v_gene: TRBV27
CDR3aa: CASSPSAGGANEQFF
CDR3nt: TGTGCCAGCAGTCCTTCAGCGGGAGGAGCGAATGAGCAGTTCTTC

d_gene: -
abundance: -
j_gene: TRBJ2-7
v_gene: TRBV7-3
CDR3aa: CASSPGIFSSYEQYF
CDR3nt: TGTGCCAGCAGCCCAGGGATTTTTAGCTCCTACGAGCAGTACTTC

d_gene: -
abundance: -
j_gene: TRBJ2-1
v_gene: TRBV29-1
CDR3aa: CSVEDLEVTVPNEQFF
CDR3nt: TGCAGCGTTGAAGATCTTGAGGTCACCGTCCCCAATGAGCAGTTCTTC

d_gene: -
abundance: -
j_gene: TRBJ1-1
v_gene: TRBV28
CDR3aa: CASKGRVYTEAFF
CDR3nt: TGTGCCAGCAAGGGCAGGGTATACACTGAAGCTTTCTTT

d_gene: TRBD1
abundance: -
j_gene: TRBJ2-6
v_gene: TRBV7-8
CDR3aa: CASSLGRDRAGANVLTF
CDR3nt: TGTGCCAGCAGCTTAGGCCGGGACAGGGCTGGGGCCAACGTCCTGACTTTC

d_gene: TRBD2
abundance: -
j_gene: TRBJ2-1
v_gene: TRBV11-2
CDR3aa: CASSERGDGSWNEQFF
CDR3nt: TGTGCCAGCTCCGAACGGGGGGACGGATCTTGGAATGAGCAGTTCTTC

d_gene: TRBD2
abundance: -
j_gene: TRBJ2-3
v_gene: TRBV6-5
CDR3aa: CASSFGLGSDTQYF
CDR3nt: TGTGCCAGCAGTTTCGGACTAGGATCAGATACGCAGTATTTT

d_gene: -
abundance: -
j_gene: TRBJ1-1
v_gene: TRBV9
CDR3aa: CASSRGHQDSLNTEAFF
CDR3nt: TGTGCCAGCAGCAGAGGCCACCAGGACTCGCTGAACACTGAAGCTTTCTTT

d_gene: -
abundance: -
j_gene: TRBJ1-2
v_gene: TRBV29-1
CDR3aa: CSADSSRSYGYTF
CDR3nt: TGCAGCGCCGACAGTAGCAGAAGCTATGGCTACACCTTC

d_gene: -
abundance: -
j_gene: TRBJ1-5
v_gene: TRBV19
CDR3aa: CASLTGSRSNQPQHF
CDR3nt: TGTGCCAGTCTCACAGGGAGTCGGAGCAATCAGCCCCAGCATTTT

d_gene: TRBD1
abundance: -
j_gene: TRBJ2-1
v_gene: TRBV11-2
CDR3aa: CASRQGSYNEQFF
CDR3nt: TGTGCCAGTAGACAGGGGTCCTACAATGAGCAGTTCTTC

d_gene: -
abundance: -
j_gene: TRBJ1-1
v_gene: TRBV27
CDR3aa: CASSLSSYRASEAFF
CDR3nt: TGTGCCAGCAGTCTCTCTTCCTACAGGGCCTCGGAGGCTTTCTTT

d_gene: TRBD2
abundance: -
j_gene: TRBJ2-7
v_gene: TRBV4-1
CDR3aa: CASSHGGGSEQYF
CDR3nt: TGCGCCAGCAGCCATGGCGGGGGGAGCGAGCAGTACTTC